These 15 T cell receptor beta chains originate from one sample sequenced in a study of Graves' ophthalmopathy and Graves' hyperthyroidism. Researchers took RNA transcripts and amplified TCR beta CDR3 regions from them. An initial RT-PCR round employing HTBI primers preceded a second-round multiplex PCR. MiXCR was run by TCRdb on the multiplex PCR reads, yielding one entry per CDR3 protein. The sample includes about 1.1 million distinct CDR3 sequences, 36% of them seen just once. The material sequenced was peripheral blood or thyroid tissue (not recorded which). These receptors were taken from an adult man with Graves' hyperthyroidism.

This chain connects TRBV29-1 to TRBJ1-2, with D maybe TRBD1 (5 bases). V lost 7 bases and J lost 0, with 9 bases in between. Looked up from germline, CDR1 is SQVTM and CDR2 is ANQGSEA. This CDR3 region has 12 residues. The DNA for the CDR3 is TGCAGCGACCTGACAGCTAACTATGGCTACACCTTC. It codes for CSDLTANYGYTF.

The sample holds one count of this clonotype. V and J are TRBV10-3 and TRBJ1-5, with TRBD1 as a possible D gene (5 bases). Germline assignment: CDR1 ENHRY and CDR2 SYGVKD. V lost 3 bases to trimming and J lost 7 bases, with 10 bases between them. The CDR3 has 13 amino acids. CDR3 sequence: CAISDRGVQPQHF. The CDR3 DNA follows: TGTGCCATCAGTGATCGGGGGGTGCAGCCCCAGCATTTT.

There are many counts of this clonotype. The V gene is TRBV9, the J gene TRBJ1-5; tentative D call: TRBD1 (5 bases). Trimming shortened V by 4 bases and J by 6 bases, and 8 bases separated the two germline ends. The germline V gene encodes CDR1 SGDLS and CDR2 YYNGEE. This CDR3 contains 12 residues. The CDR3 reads CASSQGLQPQHF. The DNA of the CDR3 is TGTGCCAGCAGCCAGGGTCTTCAGCCCCAGCATTTT.

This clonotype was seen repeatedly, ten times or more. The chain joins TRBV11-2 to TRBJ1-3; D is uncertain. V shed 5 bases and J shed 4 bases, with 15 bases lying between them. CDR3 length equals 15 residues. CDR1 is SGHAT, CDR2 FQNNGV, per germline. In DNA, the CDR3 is TGTGCCAGCAGCCCACGCGGGATTTTAGGAAACACCATATATTTT. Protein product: CASSPRGILGNTIYF.

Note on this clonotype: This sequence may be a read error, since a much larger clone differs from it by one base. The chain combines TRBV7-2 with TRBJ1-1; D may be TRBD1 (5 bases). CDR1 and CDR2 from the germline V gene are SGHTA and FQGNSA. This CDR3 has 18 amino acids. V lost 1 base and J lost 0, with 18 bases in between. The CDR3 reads CASSLDSQGVPMNTEAFF. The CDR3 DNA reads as TGTGCCAGCAGCTTAGACAGTCAGGGAGTACCGATGAACACTGAAGCTTTCTTT.

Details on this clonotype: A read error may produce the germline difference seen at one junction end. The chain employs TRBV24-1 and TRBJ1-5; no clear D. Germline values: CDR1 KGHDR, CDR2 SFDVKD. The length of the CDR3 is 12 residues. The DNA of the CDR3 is TGCGCCACCAGTGATGCGGCTCAGGCCCAGCATTTT. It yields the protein CATSDAAQAQHF.

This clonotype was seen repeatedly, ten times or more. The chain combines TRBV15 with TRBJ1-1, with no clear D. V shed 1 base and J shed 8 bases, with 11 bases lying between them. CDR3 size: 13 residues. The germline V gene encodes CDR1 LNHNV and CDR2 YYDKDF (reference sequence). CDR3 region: CATSRGLDWEAFF. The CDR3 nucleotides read TGTGCCACCAGCAGAGGGTTGGATTGGGAAGCTTTCTTT. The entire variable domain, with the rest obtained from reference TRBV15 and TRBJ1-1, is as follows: DAMVIQNPRYQVTQFGKPVTLSCSQTLNHNVMYWYQQKSSQAPKLLFHYYDKDFNNEADTPDNFQSRRPNTSFCFLDIRSPGLGDTAMYLCATSRGLDWEAFFGQGTRLTVV.

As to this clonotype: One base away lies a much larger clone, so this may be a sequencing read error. CDR3 DNA sequence: TGCAGCGCGATGATGGACACAACCTACGAGCAGTACTTC. This encodes CSAMMDTTYEQYF. V and J are TRBV29-1 and TRBJ2-7, with a tentative D call TRBD1 (5 bases). Between the trimmed V and J ends, which lost 7 bases and 2 bases, there was a span of 15 bases. Germline assignment: CDR1 SQVTM and CDR2 ANQGSEA. The CDR3 loop spans 13 amino acids.

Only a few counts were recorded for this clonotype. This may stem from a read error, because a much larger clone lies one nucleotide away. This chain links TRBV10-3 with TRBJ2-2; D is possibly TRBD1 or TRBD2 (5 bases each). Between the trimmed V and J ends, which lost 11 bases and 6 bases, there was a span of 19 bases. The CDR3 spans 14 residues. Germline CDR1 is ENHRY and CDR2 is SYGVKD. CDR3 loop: CAVTRDPQAGELFF. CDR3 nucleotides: TGTGCCGTAACCCGGGACCCACAGGCCGGGGAGCTGTTTTTT.

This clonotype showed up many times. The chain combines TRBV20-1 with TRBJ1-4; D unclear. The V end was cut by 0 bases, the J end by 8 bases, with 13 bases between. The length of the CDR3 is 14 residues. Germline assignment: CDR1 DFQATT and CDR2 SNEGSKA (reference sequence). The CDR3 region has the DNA TGCAGTGCTAGAGACAGACTCCGGCGGGAAAAACTGTTTTTT. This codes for CSARDRLRREKLFF.

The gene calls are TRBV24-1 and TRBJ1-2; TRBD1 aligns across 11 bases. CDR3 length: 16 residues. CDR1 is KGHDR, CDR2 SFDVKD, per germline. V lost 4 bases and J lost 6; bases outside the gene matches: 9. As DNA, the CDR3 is TGTGCCACCAGTGAAACTCCAGGACAGGGGGCACATGGCTACACCTTC. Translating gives CATSETPGQGAHGYTF.

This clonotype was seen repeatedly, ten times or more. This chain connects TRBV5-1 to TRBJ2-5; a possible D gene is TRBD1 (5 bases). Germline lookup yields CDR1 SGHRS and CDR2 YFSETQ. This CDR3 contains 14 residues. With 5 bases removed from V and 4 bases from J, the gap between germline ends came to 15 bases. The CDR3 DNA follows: TGCGCCAGCAGAGAATGGTTAGGGGCAGAGACCCAGTACTTC. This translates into CASREWLGAETQYF.

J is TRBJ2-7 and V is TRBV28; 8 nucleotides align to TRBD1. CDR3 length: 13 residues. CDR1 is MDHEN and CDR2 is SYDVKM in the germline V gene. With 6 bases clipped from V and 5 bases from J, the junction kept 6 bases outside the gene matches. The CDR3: CASRETDRDEQYF. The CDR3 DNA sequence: TGTGCCAGCAGGGAGACGGACAGGGACGAGCAGTACTTC.

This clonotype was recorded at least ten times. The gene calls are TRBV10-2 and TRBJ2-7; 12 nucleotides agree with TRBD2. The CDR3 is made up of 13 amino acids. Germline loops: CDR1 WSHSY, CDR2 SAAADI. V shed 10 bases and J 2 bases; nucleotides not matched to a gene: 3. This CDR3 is CATRLAGAYEQYF. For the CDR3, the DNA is TGCGCCACTCGACTAGCGGGAGCCTACGAGCAGTACTTC.

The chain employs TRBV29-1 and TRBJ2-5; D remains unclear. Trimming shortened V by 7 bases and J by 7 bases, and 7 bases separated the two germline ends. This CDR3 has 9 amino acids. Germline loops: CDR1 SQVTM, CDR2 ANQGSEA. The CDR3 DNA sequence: TGCAGCGCGGAAGCGACCCAGTACTTC. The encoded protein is CSAEATQYF.